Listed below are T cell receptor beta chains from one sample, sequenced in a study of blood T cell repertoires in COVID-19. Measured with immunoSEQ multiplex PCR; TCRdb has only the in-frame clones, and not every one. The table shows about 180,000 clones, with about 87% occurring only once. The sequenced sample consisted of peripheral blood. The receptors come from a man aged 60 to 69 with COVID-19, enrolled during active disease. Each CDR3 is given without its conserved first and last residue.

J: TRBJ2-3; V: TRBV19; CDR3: ASSIESDRGEDTQY
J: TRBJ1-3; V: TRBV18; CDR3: ASSPPALNTIY
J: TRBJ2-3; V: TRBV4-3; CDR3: ASSQDRGSTTDTQY
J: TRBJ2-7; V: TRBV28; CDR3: ASSSRPTTYEQY
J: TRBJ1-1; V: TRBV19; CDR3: ASNFMNTEAF
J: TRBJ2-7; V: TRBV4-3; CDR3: ASSQDGRQGGYEQY
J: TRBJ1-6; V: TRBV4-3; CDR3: ASSQGQGLRNSPLH
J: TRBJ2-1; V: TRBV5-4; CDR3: ASSSSGGYNYNEQF
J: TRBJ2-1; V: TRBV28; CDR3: ASSLFSGPYNEQF
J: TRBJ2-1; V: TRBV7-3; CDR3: ASSSTGDAYNEQF
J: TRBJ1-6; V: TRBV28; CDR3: ASSFRNSPLH
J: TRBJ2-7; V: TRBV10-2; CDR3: ASSEPPGQNTYEQY
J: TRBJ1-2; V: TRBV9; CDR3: ASSVDVGDYGYT
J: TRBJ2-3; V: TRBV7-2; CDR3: ASSKGQGTDTQY
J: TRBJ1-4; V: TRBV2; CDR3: ANQQGSNEKLF
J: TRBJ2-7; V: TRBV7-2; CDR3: ASSFTPGQAYEQY
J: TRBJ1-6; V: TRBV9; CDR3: ASSPLGNSPLH
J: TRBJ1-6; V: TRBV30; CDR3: AWSRFLNSPLH
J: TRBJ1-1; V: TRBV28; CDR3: ASSGAGKKEAF
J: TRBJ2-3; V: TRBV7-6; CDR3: ASSSAGRAGITDTQY
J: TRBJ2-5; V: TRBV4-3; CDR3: ASSQETYQETQY
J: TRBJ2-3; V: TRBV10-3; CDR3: AISGGGAAFTDTQY
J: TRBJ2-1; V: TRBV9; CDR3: ASSVAQGANEQF
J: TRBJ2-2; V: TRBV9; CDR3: ASSDYDGGPPGELF
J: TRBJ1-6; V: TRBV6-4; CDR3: ASSGLSGGPLH
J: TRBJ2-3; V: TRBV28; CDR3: ASSLLQGNTQY
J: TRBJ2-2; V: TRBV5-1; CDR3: ASSPPGVPNTGELF
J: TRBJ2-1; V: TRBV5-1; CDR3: ASSVSGLEVSEQF
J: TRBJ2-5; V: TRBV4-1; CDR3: ASSRTERETQY
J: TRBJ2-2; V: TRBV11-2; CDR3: ASSWAGNTGELF
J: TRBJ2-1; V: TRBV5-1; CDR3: ASSPGQGREQF
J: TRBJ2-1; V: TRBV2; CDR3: ASRSDRVFSDEQF
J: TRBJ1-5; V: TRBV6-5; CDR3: ASREGAGQPQH
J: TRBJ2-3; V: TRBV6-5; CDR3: ASRTSGGTDTQY
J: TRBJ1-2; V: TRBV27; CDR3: ASSHTRDSYGYT
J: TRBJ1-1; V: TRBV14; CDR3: ASSPSYNTEAF
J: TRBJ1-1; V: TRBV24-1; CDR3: ATSEGGQGADTEAF
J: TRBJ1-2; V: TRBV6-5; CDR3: ASRGQGFYGYT
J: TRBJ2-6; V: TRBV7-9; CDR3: ASSLIGLTPSGANVLT
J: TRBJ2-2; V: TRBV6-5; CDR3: ASSYEGANTGELF
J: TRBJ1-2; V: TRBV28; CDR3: ASSLPTGNNYGYT
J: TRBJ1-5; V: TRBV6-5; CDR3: ASSFGKQSNQPQH
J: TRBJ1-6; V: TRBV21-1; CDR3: ASSLRSGPYNSPLH
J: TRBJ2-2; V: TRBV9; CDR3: ASRMDRLGTGELF
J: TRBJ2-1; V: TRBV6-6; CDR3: ASWSGLTNEQF
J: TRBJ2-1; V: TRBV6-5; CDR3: ASILHRVGNEQF
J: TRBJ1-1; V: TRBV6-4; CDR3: ASSEQGQRTEAF
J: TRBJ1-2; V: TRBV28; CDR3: ASSDSTNYGYT
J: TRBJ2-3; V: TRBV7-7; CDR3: ASSPIGTVTDTQY
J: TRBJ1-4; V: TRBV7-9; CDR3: ASEDRTNEKLF
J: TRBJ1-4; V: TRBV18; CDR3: ASSTGKNEKLF
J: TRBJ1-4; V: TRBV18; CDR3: ASSPLGGTGAASATNEKLF
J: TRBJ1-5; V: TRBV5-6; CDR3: ASSLGGNRGSLRDQPQH
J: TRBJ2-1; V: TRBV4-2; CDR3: ASSQEGGGTYNEQF
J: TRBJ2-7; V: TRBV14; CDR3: ASSHSSQVMGEQY
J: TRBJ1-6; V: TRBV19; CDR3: ASSPTGSNSPLH
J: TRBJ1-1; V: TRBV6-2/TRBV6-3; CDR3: ASSPWQGVEAF
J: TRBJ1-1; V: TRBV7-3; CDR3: ASSLKSQGAKVF